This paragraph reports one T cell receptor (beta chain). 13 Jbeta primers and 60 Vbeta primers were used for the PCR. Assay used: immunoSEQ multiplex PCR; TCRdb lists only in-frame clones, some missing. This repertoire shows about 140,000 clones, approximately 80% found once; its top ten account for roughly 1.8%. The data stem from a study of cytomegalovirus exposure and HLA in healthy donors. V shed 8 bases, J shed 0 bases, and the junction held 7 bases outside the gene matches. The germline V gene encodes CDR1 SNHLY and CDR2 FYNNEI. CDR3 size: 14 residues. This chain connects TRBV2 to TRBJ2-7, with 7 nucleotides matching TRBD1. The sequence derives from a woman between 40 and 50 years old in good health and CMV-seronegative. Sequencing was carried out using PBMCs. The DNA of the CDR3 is TGTGCCAGCCGGGGACAGCCAAGCTCCTACGAGCAGTACTTC. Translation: CASRGQPSSYEQYF. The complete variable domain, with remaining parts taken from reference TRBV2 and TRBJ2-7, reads EPEVTQTPSHQVTQMGQEVILRCVPISNHLYFYWYRQILGQKVEFLVSFYNNEISEKSEIFDDQFSVERPDGSNFTLKIRSTKLEDSAMYFCASRGQPSSYEQYFGPGTRLTVT.